The clone carrying this T cell receptor beta chain is medium-sized (0.01 to 0.1%). TCRdb's table, derived via immunoSEQ multiplex PCR, lists solely in-frame clones and lacks some. The sample lists tens of thousands of clones, 77% occurring once. Germline V CDR1 and CDR2: LNHDA, SQIVND (reference sequence). Trimming cost V 1 base and J 9 bases, with 12 bases left between them. CDR3 length equals 13 residues. This sample is part of a study of OX40 agonist ivuxolimab in advanced cancers. Study information: Every 2 weeks, ivuxolimab was infused into the patients intravenously at between 0.01 and 10 mg/kg.

This sample comprised CD4+ or CD8+ T cells sorted from blood, obtained in a trial of the OX40 agonist ivuxolimab. The clonotype was recovered from an adult with an advanced solid tumor such as melanoma, head and neck, liver or kidney cancer. The rearrangement links TRBV19 to TRBJ1-2; D ambiguous. In DNA, the CDR3 is TGTGCCAGTAGTATAGCCGGGATGAATAGCTACACCTTC. This sequence encodes CASSIAGMNSYTF.